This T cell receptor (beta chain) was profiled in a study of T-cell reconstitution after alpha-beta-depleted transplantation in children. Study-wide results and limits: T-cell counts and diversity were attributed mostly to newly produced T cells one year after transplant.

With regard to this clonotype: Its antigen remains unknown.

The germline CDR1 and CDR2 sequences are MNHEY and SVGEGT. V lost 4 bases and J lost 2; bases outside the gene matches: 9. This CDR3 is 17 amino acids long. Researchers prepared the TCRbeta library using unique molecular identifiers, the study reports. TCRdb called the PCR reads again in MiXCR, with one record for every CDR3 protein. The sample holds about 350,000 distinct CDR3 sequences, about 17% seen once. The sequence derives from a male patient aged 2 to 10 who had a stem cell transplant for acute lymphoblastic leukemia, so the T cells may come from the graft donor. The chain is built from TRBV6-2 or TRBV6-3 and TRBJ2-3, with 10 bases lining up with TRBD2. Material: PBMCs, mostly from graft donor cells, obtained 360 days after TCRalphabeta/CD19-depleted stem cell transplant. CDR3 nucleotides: TGTGCCAGCAGTTCGAGACTAGCGGGTATCTTCACAGATACGCAGTATTTT. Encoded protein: CASSSRLAGIFTDTQYF.